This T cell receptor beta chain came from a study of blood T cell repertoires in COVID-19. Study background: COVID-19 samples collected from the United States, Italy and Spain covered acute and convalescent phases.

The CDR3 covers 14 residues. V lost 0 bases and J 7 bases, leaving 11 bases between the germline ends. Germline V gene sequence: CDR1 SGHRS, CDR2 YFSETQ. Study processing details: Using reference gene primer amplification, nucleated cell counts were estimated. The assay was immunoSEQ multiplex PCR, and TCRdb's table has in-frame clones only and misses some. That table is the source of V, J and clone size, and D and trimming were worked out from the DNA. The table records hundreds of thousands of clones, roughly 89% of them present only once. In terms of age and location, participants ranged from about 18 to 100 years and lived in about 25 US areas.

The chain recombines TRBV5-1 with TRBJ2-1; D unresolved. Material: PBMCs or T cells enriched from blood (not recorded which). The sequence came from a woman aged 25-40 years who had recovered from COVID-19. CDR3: CASSLGQVENEQFF. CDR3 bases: TGCGCCAGCAGCTTGGGCCAGGTTGAGAATGAGCAGTTCTTC.